This T cell receptor beta chain was documented in a study of T-cell memory formation after mild COVID-19. Study-wide context: Each donor largely had its own TCR clusters. Points from the study as a whole: Clones shrinking from day 15 to 85 showed even CD4/CD8 mixes; later expanders tilted CD4+. Memory cells collected pre-infection included some clones that later responded, suggesting cross-reactive memory joined. Among CD4+ contracting clones, most were CM and EM, and CD8+ ones EMRA.

This clonotype was recorded only once. Its antigen remains unknown. The CDR3 is 12 amino acids. The V and J ends lost 1 base and 9 bases respectively, with 9 bases between them. TCRdb fed the 5' RACE reads into MiXCR, producing one record per CDR3 protein. Seen here are a few hundred thousand distinct CDR3 sequences, 25% to 30% observed once, and the top ten hold approximately 13%. The TCR comes from an adult woman who had mild COVID-19 (a few samples of this study predate the infection). Cell type and time point are not known. The sequencing input was PBMCs or a T cell subset sorted from them (not recorded which). The chain has TRBV12-3 or TRBV12-4 and TRBJ1-1; D might be TRBD1 (5 bases). In DNA, the CDR3 is TGTGCCAGCAGTTTAGGGGGCAGGAAAGCTTTCTTT. Translating gives CASSLGGRKAFF.